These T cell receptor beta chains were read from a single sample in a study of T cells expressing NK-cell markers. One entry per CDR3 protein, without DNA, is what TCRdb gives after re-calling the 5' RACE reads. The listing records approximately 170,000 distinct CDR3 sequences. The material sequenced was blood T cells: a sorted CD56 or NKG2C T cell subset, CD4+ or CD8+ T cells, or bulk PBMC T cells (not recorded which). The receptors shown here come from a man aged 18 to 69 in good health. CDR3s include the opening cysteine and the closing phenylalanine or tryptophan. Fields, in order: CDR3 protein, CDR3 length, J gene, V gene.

CASSLNGGFTEAFF | 14 | TRBJ1-1 | TRBV7-8
CASGLSGGAYAEQFF | 15 | TRBJ2-1 | TRBV7-3
CASSIIHMTRDEQFF | 15 | TRBJ2-1 | TRBV27
CASSPLYKSSNQPQHF | 16 | TRBJ1-5 | TRBV28
CASSPRGPGVETQYF | 15 | TRBJ2-5 | TRBV5-4
CATSRDNPGHSDEQFF | 16 | TRBJ2-1 | TRBV15
CASSLQGDGSPQHF | 14 | TRBJ1-5 | TRBV6-4
CASSVSGWDEQYF | 13 | TRBJ2-7 | TRBV9
CASSSIPDEQFF | 12 | TRBJ2-1 | TRBV11-2
CASSFTEEGEQFF | 13 | TRBJ2-1 | TRBV7-6
CASSYDSDTQYF | 12 | TRBJ2-3 | TRBV6-5
CSVVEIGAEAFF | 12 | TRBJ1-1 | TRBV29-1
CASSFPAGGDTGELFF | 16 | TRBJ2-2 | TRBV12-3/TRBV12-4
CASSFRGRINEQYF | 14 | TRBJ2-7 | TRBV28
CASKQGPGGQPQHF | 14 | TRBJ1-5 | TRBV6-1
CASSLWLGSSYNEQFF | 16 | TRBJ2-1 | TRBV12-3/TRBV12-4
CASSFLDSGANVLTF | 15 | TRBJ2-6 | TRBV7-9
CASRDIGGAITDTQYF | 16 | TRBJ2-3 | TRBV12-3/TRBV12-4
CASSDSGVAEAFF | 13 | TRBJ1-1 | TRBV10-2
CASSPGRYYNEQFF | 14 | TRBJ2-1 | TRBV28
CASSAHDQIQETQYF | 15 | TRBJ2-5 | TRBV9
CATSDPDTYNEQFF | 14 | TRBJ2-1 | TRBV24-1
CASSPRPAGPSYEQYF | 16 | TRBJ2-7 | TRBV18
CSADNRDRVANYGYTF | 16 | TRBJ1-2 | TRBV20-1
CASSLSPRTGWYF | 13 | TRBJ2-7 | TRBV5-6
CATSRDRAPAYNEQFF | 16 | TRBJ2-1 | TRBV15
CASSGRSGEYQETQYF | 16 | TRBJ2-5 | TRBV9
CASSQDPSGGWQETQYF | 17 | TRBJ2-5 | TRBV3-1
CASSPRQGIMYTEAFF | 16 | TRBJ1-1 | TRBV3-1
CSARSAENYEQYF | 13 | TRBJ2-7 | TRBV20-1
CATSRDGDFKETQYF | 15 | TRBJ2-5 | TRBV15
CASSLEADTGKTEAFF | 16 | TRBJ1-1 | TRBV7-9
CASSLGQGMAFF | 12 | TRBJ1-1 | TRBV5-6
CASSFPTRVIEETQYF | 16 | TRBJ2-5 | TRBV7-9
CASLPWGGVQETQYF | 15 | TRBJ2-5 | TRBV7-6
CASIPETGRVVTGELFF | 17 | TRBJ2-2 | TRBV5-5
CASSFFWGGDSGDTGTDTQYF | 21 | TRBJ2-3 | TRBV28
CAISPGQKDSYEQYF | 15 | TRBJ2-7 | TRBV10-3
CASSEVAGGTYEQYF | 15 | TRBJ2-7 | TRBV6-1
CASSLRQDSQETQYF | 15 | TRBJ2-5 | TRBV7-8
CSAQRGDPSYEQYF | 14 | TRBJ2-7 | TRBV20-1
CASSLNAGAEAFF | 13 | TRBJ1-1 | TRBV19
CSARSPIGGGYTF | 13 | TRBJ1-2 | TRBV20-1
CASSQKPNGNEQFF | 14 | TRBJ2-1 | TRBV21-1